The 11 T cell receptor beta chains in this list originate from one sample, sequenced in a study of shared clonotypes between healthy human individuals. Sequencing used immunoSEQ multiplex PCR; TCRdb keeps in-frame clones, though not all of them. The table has about 2 million clones, over 85% seen once; the top ten hold more than 0.1%. The source material was naive CD4+ T cells sorted from blood. Subset here: CD45RA+ positively selected. The receptors come from a man between 18 and 35 years old in good health.

The rearrangement links TRBV10-1 to TRBJ2-1, with 11 bases that match TRBD2. Germline assignment: CDR1 WNHNN and CDR2 SYGVQD (reference sequence). The CDR3 loop spans 14 amino acids. V lost 3 bases to trimming and J lost 8 bases; unmatched junction nucleotides: 3. The CDR3 sequence: CASSDLAGGHEQFF. CDR3 nucleotide sequence: TGCGCCAGCAGTGATTTAGCGGGAGGGCATGAGCAGTTCTTC.

This chain joins TRBV14 and TRBJ2-5; D perhaps matches TRBD1 (6 bases). Trimming removed 4 bases at V and 8 bases at J, with 11 bases between. Germline V lookup: CDR1 SGHDN, CDR2 FVKESK. This CDR3 is built from 12 residues. In DNA, the CDR3 is TGTGCCAGCAGCCCTACAGGGCTCACCCAGTACTTC. Its protein is CASSPTGLTQYF. Combining the CDR3 with reference TRBV14 and TRBJ2-5 gives the whole variable domain EAGVTQFPSHSVIEKGQTVTLRCDPISGHDNLYWYRRVMGKEIKFLLHFVKESKQDESGMPNNRFLAERTGGTYSTLKVQPAELEDSGVYFCASSPTGLTQYFGPGTRLLVL.

The V and J genes are TRBV30 and TRBJ1-6, with D uncertain. Trimming cost V 2 bases and J 6 bases, with 17 bases left between them. Germline CDR1 GTSNPN, CDR2 SVGIG (reference sequence). The CDR3 sequence is 16 residues long. This chain's CDR3 is CAWSPGMTVINSPLHF. DNA of the CDR3: TGTGCCTGGAGTCCAGGAATGACGGTGATTAATTCACCCCTCCACTTT.

V is TRBV28 and J is TRBJ2-2; D is uncertain. V lost 5 bases and J lost 4, with 14 bases in between. Germline CDR1 reads MDHEN; CDR2 reads SYDVKM. The CDR3 is 15 residues long. The CDR3 protein is CASSRITGSTGELFF. The CDR3 nucleotides are TGTGCCAGCAGTCGAATCACGGGCAGCACCGGGGAGCTGTTTTTT.

The rearrangement joins TRBV30 to TRBJ2-6; unclear D gene. This CDR3 is built from 15 residues. Germline V CDR1 and CDR2: GTSNPN, SVGIG (reference sequence). V lost 2 bases, J lost 0 bases, and 8 bases lay in between. The CDR3 DNA reads TGTGCCTGGAGTTTAGCCTACTCTGGGGCCAACGTCCTGACTTTC. It translates to CAWSLAYSGANVLTF.

The chain's CDR3 is CASNFGRSEAFF. Here the CDR3 DNA reads TGTGCCAGCAATTTTGGGCGCTCTGAAGCTTTCTTT. This chain links TRBV28 with TRBJ1-1, with D unclear. Looked up from germline, CDR1 is MDHEN and CDR2 is SYDVKM. This CDR3 spans 12 amino acids. Trimming removed 7 bases from V and 6 bases from J, with 12 bases in between.

This chain uses TRBV10-2 with TRBJ1-2, with D tentatively TRBD1 (5 bases). The CDR3 loop spans 12 amino acids. The ends were cut back, 3 bases at V and 7 bases at J, with 9 bases in the middle. Germline V lookup: CDR1 WSHSY, CDR2 SAAADI. CDR3 residues: CASSEGVPGYTF. In DNA, the CDR3 is TGCGCCAGCAGTGAAGGGGTTCCTGGCTACACCTTC.

A word on this clone: Other DNA sequences in this sample translate to the same CDR3. The chain is built from TRBV5-1 and TRBJ2-3; D not certain. Germline assignment: CDR1 SGHRS and CDR2 YFSETQ. Between the trimmed V and J ends, which lost 1 base and 1 base, there was a span of 4 bases. CDR3 length: 13 residues. Written as DNA, the CDR3 is TGCGCCAGCAGCTTGCCAGGCACAGATACGCAGTATTTT. Translating gives CASSLPGTDTQYF.

This chain connects TRBV11-2 to TRBJ2-7, with D maybe TRBD1 (5 bases). Trimming pared 3 bases from V and 5 bases from J, leaving 23 bases between. Germline loops: CDR1 SGHAT, CDR2 FQNNGV. The CDR3 runs to 17 residues. This chain's CDR3 is CASSLRLLTYQGDEQYF. CDR3 nucleotides: TGTGCCAGCAGCTTGAGGTTATTAACATATCAAGGGGACGAGCAGTACTTC.

V is TRBV5-4 and J is TRBJ1-3; D is possibly TRBD1 (5 bases). Per the germline V gene, CDR1 is SGHNT and CDR2 is YYREEE (reference sequence). The CDR3 length is 16 residues. With 0 bases removed from V and 0 bases from J, the gap between germline ends came to 10 bases. The CDR3 loop reads CASSLGSGFSGNTIYF. CDR3 nucleotide sequence: TGTGCCAGCAGCTTGGGGTCAGGGTTCTCTGGAAACACCATATATTTT.

The chain joins TRBV6-5 to TRBJ1-2; 9 bases agree with TRBD1. Germline CDR1 MNHEY, CDR2 SVGAGI. CDR3 length: 14 amino acids. Trimming took 2 bases from V and 8 from J; bases not matched to a gene: 6. Written as DNA, the CDR3 is TGTGCCAGCAGTTACCGGGGGACAGGGAGAGGCTACACCTTC. This translates into CASSYRGTGRGYTF.